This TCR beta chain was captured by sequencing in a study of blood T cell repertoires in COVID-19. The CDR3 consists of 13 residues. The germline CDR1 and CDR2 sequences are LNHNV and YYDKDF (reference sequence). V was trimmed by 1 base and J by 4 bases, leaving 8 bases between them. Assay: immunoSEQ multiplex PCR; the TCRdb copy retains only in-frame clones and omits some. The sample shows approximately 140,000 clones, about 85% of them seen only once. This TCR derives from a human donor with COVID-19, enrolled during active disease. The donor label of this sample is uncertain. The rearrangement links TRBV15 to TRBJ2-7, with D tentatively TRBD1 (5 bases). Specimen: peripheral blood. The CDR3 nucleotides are TGTGCCACCAGCAGAGGACAGCGATACGAGCAGTACTTC. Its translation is CATSRGQRYEQYF.